These 29 T cell receptor beta chains were sequenced from one sample in a study of blood T cell repertoires in COVID-19. The method was immunoSEQ multiplex PCR; TCRdb's version includes in-frame clones alone and lacks a portion of them. The sample yields around 170,000 clones, approximately 85% seen once. The sequenced sample consisted of PBMCs or T cells enriched from blood (not recorded which). The receptors here all came from a woman in her twenties or thirties who had recovered from COVID-19.

This clone was recorded a few times. This chain joins TRBV3-1 (or the pseudogene TRBV3-2) and TRBJ2-3; maybe TRBD2 (7 bases). CDR1 and CDR2 from the germline V gene are LGHDT and YNNKEL (reference sequence). Between the trimmed V and J ends, which lost 8 bases and 11 bases, there was a span of 14 bases. This CDR3 is built from 11 residues. The CDR3 coding sequence is TGTGCCAGCGGGAAGGGGGGGGTGCAGTATTTT. It codes for CASGKGGVQYF.

The CDR3 spells CASSGTNYGYTF. CDR3 nucleotides: TGTGCCAGCAGCGGGACAAACTATGGCTACACCTTC. The genes are TRBV6-4 and TRBJ1-2; D is perhaps TRBD1 (6 bases). The CDR3 totals 12 residues. The germline V gene encodes CDR1 MRHNA and CDR2 SNTAGT. Trimming took 6 bases from V and 2 from J, leaving 7 bases between them.

This clone was observed a single time. The chain employs TRBV3-1 (or the pseudogene TRBV3-2) and TRBJ1-4, with TRBD1 matching 9 bases. The CDR3 length is 16 residues. The ends lost 4 bases at V and 8 bases at J; junction bases unmatched: 11. Germline V gene lookup returns CDR1 LGHDT and CDR2 YNNKEL (reference sequence). The CDR3 spells CASSPQDRGVGEKLFF. Here the CDR3 DNA reads TGTGCCAGCAGCCCTCAGGACAGGGGTGTAGGGGAAAAACTGTTTTTT.

The chain uses TRBV6-5 and TRBJ1-4; a possible D gene is TRBD1 (6 bases). Trimming left V 6 bases short and J 4 bases short, with 15 bases between. The CDR3 consists of 15 residues. Germline CDR1 and CDR2: MNHEY and SVGAGI. In DNA form, the CDR3 reads TGTGCCAGCAGGGACCTTGGACAGATTAATGAAAAACTGTTTTTT. The encoded protein is CASRDLGQINEKLFF.

This clone was seen once. The chain has TRBV18 and TRBJ1-1, with D perhaps TRBD1 (6 bases). CDR1 is KGHSH and CDR2 is LQKENI in the germline V gene. CDR3 size: 14 residues. V lost 3 bases and J 8 bases, leaving 16 bases between the germline ends. The CDR3 DNA follows: TGTGCCAGCTCACCTCAAAACCCACAGGGAGAAGCTTTCTTT. This translates into CASSPQNPQGEAFF.

The chain links TRBV6-5 to TRBJ2-1; D is ambiguous. Germline V gene sequence: CDR1 MNHEY, CDR2 SVGAGI. V dropped 7 bases and J dropped 0 bases, with 10 bases sitting between them. The CDR3 contains 14 residues. The CDR3, as DNA: TGTGCCAGCACCCCACACGACTCCTACAATGAGCAGTTCTTC. Its protein is CASTPHDSYNEQFF.

V usage is TRBV5-1 and J usage is TRBJ2-7; TRBD2 aligns across 9 bases. With 0 bases clipped from V and 5 bases from J, the junction kept 24 bases outside the gene matches. CDR1 SGHRS and CDR2 YFSETQ come from the germline V gene. This CDR3 comprises 21 residues. The CDR3 nucleotides are TGCGCCAGCAGCTTGGCCGGCATGCGTGGCGGTCTAGCGGGAACGGCTGACGAGCAGTACTTC. Translation: CASSLAGMRGGLAGTADEQYF. Full variable domain (rest looked up from reference TRBV5-1 and TRBJ2-7): KAGVTQTPRYLIKTRGQQVTLSCSPISGHRSVSWYQQTPGQGLQFLFEYFSETQRNKGNFPGRFSGRQFSNSRSEMNVSTLELGDSALYLCASSLAGMRGGLAGTADEQYFGPGTRLTVT.

V and J are TRBV5-4 and TRBJ2-2, with 7 nucleotides matching TRBD2. This CDR3 has 16 amino acids. V lost 4 bases to trimming and J lost 1 base; unmatched junction nucleotides: 7. Germline V gives CDR1 SGHNT, CDR2 YYREEE (reference sequence). The CDR3 nucleotides are TGTGCCAGCAGCGAGGGAGCGGGGAGGAACACCGGGGAGCTGTTTTTT. This encodes CASSEGAGRNTGELFF.

The chain is built from TRBV21-1 and TRBJ2-2; the listed D gene, TRBD1, was not tested against the DNA. TRBV21-1 is classified as a pseudogene. The CDR3 contains 15 residues. CDR3 in DNA: TGTGCCAGCAGCGGTCCCGGGACAGGGGTCGGGGAGCTGTTTTTT. Its translation is CASSGPGTGVGELFF.

The chain uses TRBV5-1 and TRBJ1-3; maybe TRBD1 (5 bases). Deletions cut 4 bases from V and 0 bases from J, with 8 bases between. The CDR3 has 14 amino acids. Germline CDR1 SGHRS, CDR2 YFSETQ. Here the CDR3 DNA reads TGCGCCAGCAGCGGCGGGGGCTCTGGAAACACCATATATTTT. Residues: CASSGGGSGNTIYF.

The genes are TRBV19 and TRBJ1-4, with D possibly matching TRBD1 (5 bases). The CDR3 has 15 residues. From germline, CDR1 is LNHDA and CDR2 SQIVND (reference sequence). V was pared by 4 bases and J by 0 bases, with 9 bases between. The CDR3 region is CASSKGIATNEKLFF. The CDR3 DNA sequence: TGTGCCAGTAGTAAGGGGATTGCAACTAATGAAAAACTGTTTTTT.

This chain uses TRBV5-3 with TRBJ1-1, with D maybe TRBD1 (6 bases). TRBV5-3 qualifies as an ORF whose function is uncertain. The germline V and J ends were trimmed by 4 bases and 0 bases, with 13 bases remaining between them. This CDR3 region has 15 residues. CDR3 DNA sequence: TGTGCCAGAAGCCCGACAGGAGCCATGAACACTGAAGCTTTCTTT. Protein product: CARSPTGAMNTEAFF.

The chain has TRBV28 and TRBJ1-2; TRBD1 matches 7 bases. The V gene's germline CDR1 is MDHEN and CDR2 SYDVKM. The CDR3 is 12 amino acids. With V trimmed by 5 bases and J by 3 bases, 0 bases remained unmatched. The CDR3 protein is CASSTGDYGYTF. CDR3 DNA: TGTGCCAGCAGTACAGGGGACTATGGCTACACCTTC.

J is TRBJ2-7 and V is TRBV6-5; no definite D call. The ends were cut back, 8 bases at V and 1 base at J, with 9 bases in the middle. Germline loops: CDR1 MNHEY, CDR2 SVGAGI. The CDR3 runs 12 residues. The CDR3 coding sequence is TGTGCCAGCTACCAACAATCCTACGAGCAGTACTTC. It codes for CASYQQSYEQYF.

V gene TRBV7-9 combines with J gene TRBJ2-7; a weak D match, TRBD2 (6 bases). V was clipped by 2 bases and J by 5 bases, with 16 bases between them. The CDR3 length is 15 residues. Germline V gene data show CDR1 as SEHNR and CDR2 as FQNEAQ (reference sequence). The CDR3 region has the DNA TGTGCCAGCAGCTTATTGGAGGGGACGAGAGACGAGCAGTACTTC. It translates to CASSLLEGTRDEQYF. The variable domain in full, with the rest retrieved from reference TRBV7-9 and TRBJ2-7, is DTGVSQNPRHKITKRGQNVTFRCDPISEHNRLYWYRQTLGQGPEFLTYFQNEAQLEKSRLLSDRFSAERPKGSFSTLEIQRTEQGDSAMYLCASSLLEGTRDEQYFGPGTRLTVT.

The genes are TRBV4-1 and TRBJ2-1; 11 bases fit TRBD2. This CDR3 is built from 16 residues. Germline assignment: CDR1 MGHRA and CDR2 YSYEKL. Losses at the gene ends were 1 base for V and 5 bases for J; bases not matched to a gene: 4. This CDR3 reads CASSQVHSGRDNEQFF. CDR3 nucleotide sequence: TGCGCCAGCAGCCAAGTCCATAGCGGGAGGGACAATGAGCAGTTCTTC.

The chain combines TRBV30 with TRBJ1-2; the match to TRBD1 covers 8 bases. CDR3 length: 15 residues. Germline trimming cut 4 bases from V and 4 bases from J; bases unmatched to any gene: 11. CDR1 GTSNPN and CDR2 SVGIG come from the germline V gene (reference sequence). In nucleotides, the CDR3 is TGTGCCTGGACGGTACAGGACAGGGAACTCTATGGCTACACCTTC. Encoded protein: CAWTVQDRELYGYTF.

The chain recombines TRBV10-2 with TRBJ2-5; 7 bases line up with TRBD1. Unmatched junction bases numbered 9, after V lost 10 bases and J lost 1 base. The germline V gene encodes CDR1 WSHSY and CDR2 SAAADI. The CDR3 covers 14 residues. CDR3 in DNA: TGCGCCACCCAAGACAGGGACACCCAAGAGACCCAGTACTTC. It yields the protein CATQDRDTQETQYF.

The rearrangement links TRBV11-2 to TRBJ2-2; the match to TRBD2 covers 9 bases. The CDR3 covers 15 residues. Germline CDR1 is SGHAT and CDR2 is FQNNGV. With 5 bases clipped from V and 3 bases from J, the junction kept 4 bases outside the gene matches. CDR3 nucleotide sequence: TGTGCCAGCAGCGGGCTAGCGGGGTACACCGGGGAGCTGTTTTTT. Amino acid sequence: CASSGLAGYTGELFF. Full variable domain (missing parts from reference TRBV11-2 and TRBJ2-2): EAGVAQSPRYKIIEKRQSVAFWCNPISGHATLYWYQQILGQGPKLLIQFQNNGVVDDSQLPKDRFSAERLKGVDSTLKIQPAKLEDSAVYLCASSGLAGYTGELFFGEGSRLTVL.

This chain connects TRBV6-6 to TRBJ2-7; D gene ambiguous. Trimming shortened V by 2 bases and J by 0 bases, and 8 bases separated the two germline ends. The CDR3 length is 14 residues. Germline V lookup: CDR1 MNHNY, CDR2 SVGAGI (reference sequence). The CDR3 is CASSYRAVSYEQYF. CDR3 coding DNA: TGTGCCAGCAGTTACCGCGCGGTCTCCTACGAGCAGTACTTC.

The V gene is TRBV2, the J gene TRBJ1-4, with D possibly matching TRBD1 (6 bases). V was pared by 2 bases and J by 8 bases, with 12 bases between. The length of the CDR3 is 14 residues. CDR1 SNHLY and CDR2 FYNNEI come from the germline V gene. CDR3 protein: CASSEQGLREKLFF. The CDR3 bases are TGTGCCAGCAGTGAACAGGGGTTGCGGGAAAAACTGTTTTTT.

The rearrangement links TRBV5-1 to TRBJ2-7; D is undetermined. The CDR3 totals 15 residues. CDR1 and CDR2 from the germline V gene are SGHRS and YFSETQ. V shed 0 bases and J shed 1 base, with 11 bases lying between them. The CDR3 nucleotides read TGCGCCAGCAGCTTGGTGTCAGTGAAGTCCTACGAGCAGTACTTC. This gives the protein CASSLVSVKSYEQYF.

This chain connects TRBV28 to TRBJ2-5; TRBD2 aligns across 7 bases. The CDR3 runs 16 residues. CDR1 and CDR2 from the germline V gene are MDHEN and SYDVKM. The junction had 10 bases not matched to a gene; V was cut back by 1 base and J by 5 bases. This CDR3 is CASSLLARGREETQYF. The CDR3 nucleotides are TGTGCCAGCAGTTTATTGGCGCGCGGGCGGGAGGAGACCCAGTACTTC.

CDR3 region: CSVSTGGDEQFF. CDR3 DNA: TGCAGCGTTAGCACAGGGGGAGATGAGCAGTTCTTC. The chain joins TRBV29-1 to TRBJ2-1, with TRBD1 identical over 8 bases. Germline CDR1 and CDR2: SQVTM and ANQGSEA. Germline trimming cut 5 bases from V and 8 bases from J; bases unmatched to any gene: 5. The CDR3 is made up of 12 amino acids.

The V gene is TRBV27, the J gene TRBJ2-1; TRBD2 matches at 8 bases. The CDR3 is 17 amino acids. V shed 5 bases and J 4 bases; nucleotides not matched to a gene: 13. Germline CDR1 and CDR2: MNHEY and SMNVEV (reference sequence). CDR3 residues: CASSSPSGTSTYNEQFF. The CDR3 DNA sequence: TGTGCCAGCAGTAGCCCCTCCGGGACTAGTACATACAATGAGCAGTTCTTC.

CDR3 bases: TGTGCCACTCAGGAGCGGTCCTACAATGAGCAGTTCTTC. As protein: CATQERSYNEQFF. The chain carries TRBV2 and TRBJ2-1; D might be TRBD2 (5 bases). This CDR3 region has 13 residues. Trimming pared 10 bases from V and 1 base from J, leaving 11 bases between. Germline V gene sequence: CDR1 SNHLY, CDR2 FYNNEI.

V is TRBV28 and J is TRBJ1-2, with 9 bases that match TRBD1. In germline, CDR1 is MDHEN, CDR2 SYDVKM. This CDR3 is 20 amino acids long. V gave up 7 bases and J gave up 3 bases; unmatched junction bases: 24. CDR3 region: CASNTLVGQGTNQMDYGYTF. Here the CDR3 DNA reads TGTGCCAGCAACACCCTAGTAGGACAGGGGACGAACCAGATGGACTATGGCTACACCTTC.

The chain uses TRBV7-9 and TRBJ2-6, with D possibly TRBD2 on 5 matching bases. The germline V and J ends were trimmed by 7 bases and 1 base, with 20 bases remaining between them. CDR3 length: 18 residues. Germline V gives CDR1 SEHNR, CDR2 FQNEAQ (reference sequence). The CDR3 loop reads CASIPTPGYLSGANVLTF. CDR3 bases: TGTGCCAGCATCCCAACCCCGGGGTATCTTTCTGGGGCCAACGTCCTGACTTTC.

The chain links TRBV3-1 (or the pseudogene TRBV3-2) to TRBJ1-1; tentative D call: TRBD1 (6 bases). Trimming shortened V by 0 bases and J by 6 bases, and 8 bases separated the two germline ends. The germline CDR1 and CDR2 sequences are LGHDT and YNNKEL (reference sequence). This CDR3 is built from 13 residues. The CDR3 DNA sequence: TGTGCCAGCAGCCAAGAAGGGGGTCCTGAAGCTTTCTTT. Translating it yields CASSQEGGPEAFF.